One TCR beta chain is described in this entry. The data derive from a study of T cells in Graves' hyperthyroidism and ophthalmopathy. CDR1 and CDR2 (germline): SGHRS, YFSETQ. Trimming took 4 bases from V and 7 from J, leaving 15 bases between them. The CDR3 spans 15 residues. RNA transcripts gave rise to amplified TCR beta CDR3 regions. Researchers ran a first-round RT-PCR on the TCR CDR3 using the HTBI primer set. TCRdb reanalysed the multiplex PCR reads using MiXCR and keeps one entry per CDR3 protein. The sample lists 500,000 to 650,000 distinct CDR3 sequences, 15% to 20% occurring once. The sequence derives from a young woman with Graves' ophthalmopathy. The rearrangement links TRBV5-1 to TRBJ1-6, with TRBD1 as a possible D gene (6 bases). The material sequenced was blood. CDR3 residues: CASSPSRGANSPLHF. In DNA form, the CDR3 reads TGCGCCAGCAGCCCATCACGGGGGGCGAATTCACCCCTCCACTTT.